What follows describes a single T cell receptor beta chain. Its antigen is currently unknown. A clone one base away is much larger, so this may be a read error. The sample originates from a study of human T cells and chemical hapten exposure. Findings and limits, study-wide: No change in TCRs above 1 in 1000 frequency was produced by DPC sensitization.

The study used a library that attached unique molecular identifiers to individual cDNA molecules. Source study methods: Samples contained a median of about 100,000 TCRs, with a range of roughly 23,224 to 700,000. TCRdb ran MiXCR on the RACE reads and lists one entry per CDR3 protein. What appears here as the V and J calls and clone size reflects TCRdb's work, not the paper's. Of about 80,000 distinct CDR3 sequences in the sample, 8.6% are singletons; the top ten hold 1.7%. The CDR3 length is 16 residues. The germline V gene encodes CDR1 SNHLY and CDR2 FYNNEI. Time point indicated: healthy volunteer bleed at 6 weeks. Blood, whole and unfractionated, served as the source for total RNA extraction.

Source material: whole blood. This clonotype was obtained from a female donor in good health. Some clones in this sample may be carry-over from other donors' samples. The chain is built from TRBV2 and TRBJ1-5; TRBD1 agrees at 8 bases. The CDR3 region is CASMMDRVEGFGPHHF. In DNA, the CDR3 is TGTGCCAGCATGATGGACAGGGTAGAGGGTTTTGGGCCCCATCATTTT.